The TCR beta chain under discussion was sequenced for a study of graft-versus-host responses after intestinal transplantation. The repertoire was sequenced with immunoSEQ multiplex PCR; TCRdb's copy has only in-frame clones and lacks some. The sample has around 100,000 clones, 90% to 95% seen once. Comments on this clone: What it binds is not known.

The sequences come from unstimulated CD4+ T cells sorted from spleen or lymph node cells, collected before transplant. This TCR was sampled from a human donor who was the organ donor for an intestinal transplant.

In DNA form, the CDR3 reads TGTGCCAGCAGTTACTTTTCTGGAACCCTCGGGGGCTACACCTTC. Protein: CASSYFSGTLGGYTF. This chain uses TRBV6-6 with TRBJ1-2, with D unclear. V lost 1 base and J lost 8, with 17 bases in between. Germline V gene sequence: CDR1 MNHNY, CDR2 SVGAGI (reference sequence). The CDR3 has 15 amino acids.